These 32 T cell receptor beta chains originate from one sample sequenced in a study of T cell repertoires in aging, cancer and after chemotherapy. The template was genomic DNA from peripheral blood, not RNA. TRB rearrangements spanning V, D and J were amplified using mixed TRB-A/B primers. From the multiplex PCR reads, TCRdb called clonotypes with MiXCR, one entry per CDR3 protein. The sample lists 2,000 to 3,000 distinct CDR3 sequences; about half were seen once. The sample comprised blood. All receptors derive from a human donor with a blood cancer.

The V gene is TRBV7-2, the J gene TRBJ2-7; a weak D match, TRBD2 (6 bases). This CDR3 comprises 15 residues. The germline V and J ends were trimmed by 5 bases and 3 bases, with 17 bases remaining between them. Germline-derived CDR1 and CDR2 are SGHTA and FQGNSA. The CDR3 here is CASSPRRGLNYEQYF. The DNA of the CDR3 is TGTGCCAGCAGCCCCCGGAGGGGACTGAACTACGAGCAGTACTTC.

The V gene is TRBV19, the J gene TRBJ2-3, with D perhaps assigned TRBD1 or TRBD2 (5 bases each). CDR3 size: 16 residues. V lost 2 bases and J 1 base, leaving 13 bases between the germline ends. Germline CDR1 is LNHDA and CDR2 is SQIVND (reference sequence). The chain's CDR3 is CASSISGSGGTDTQYF. The CDR3 coding sequence is TGTGCCAGTAGTATATCAGGGTCCGGGGGCACAGATACGCAGTATTTT.

On this clonotype itself: Compared with germline, one end of the junction differs, possibly owing to a read error. The genes are TRBV6-5 and TRBJ2-7; D unresolved. The length of the CDR3 is 11 residues. Germline values: CDR1 MNHEY, CDR2 SVGAGI. The CDR3 nucleotides read TGTGCCAGCAGCAACATGGGCCAGGCGAGGTTC. This translates into CASSNMGQARF.

By its share, this clonotype is large (0.1 to 1%). The chain joins TRBV29-1 to TRBJ2-1, with 8 bases that match TRBD2. The germline gives CDR1 SQVTM, CDR2 ANQGSEA. V gave up 2 bases and J gave up 4 bases; unmatched junction bases: 4. This CDR3 contains 14 residues. CDR3 nucleotide sequence: TGCAGCGTTGAACAACTAGCGGTGTACAATGAGCAGTTCTTC. Protein sequence: CSVEQLAVYNEQFF.

There are a few counts of this clonotype. The V call is TRBV6-5, the J call TRBJ1-6; D is unresolved. The length of the CDR3 is 15 residues. Trimming pared 7 bases from V and 3 bases from J, leaving 13 bases between. CDR1 MNHEY and CDR2 SVGAGI come from the germline V gene. This chain's CDR3 is CASTQVGVYNSPLHF. In DNA form, the CDR3 reads TGTGCCAGCACCCAGGTTGGGGTCTATAATTCACCCCTCCACTTT.

Notes on this clonotype: A junction end diverges from the germline sequence, so it may reflect a read error. The genes are TRBV6-5 and TRBJ2-1; D ambiguous. This CDR3 contains 12 residues. Germline V CDR1 and CDR2: MNHEY, SVGAGI. The CDR3 protein is CAISEIENEQFF. The CDR3 nucleotides are TGTGCCATCAGTGAGATTGAGAATGAGCAGTTCTTC.

This clonotype appeared a few times. The V call is TRBV6-6, the J call TRBJ2-3; TRBD2 agrees at 11 bases. The germline CDR1 and CDR2 sequences are MNHNY and SVGAGI (reference sequence). The length of the CDR3 is 16 residues. The J segment lost 6 bases and the V segment lost 4 bases, leaving 9 bases of the junction unmatched. The CDR3 is CASSSSTSGVVDTQYF. The CDR3 DNA reads TGTGCCAGCAGTTCGTCGACTAGCGGGGTGGTGGATACGCAGTATTTT.

Judged by abundance, this clonotype is large. This rearrangement joins TRBV30 to TRBJ2-5; possibly TRBD2 for D (6 bases). With 3 bases removed from V and 5 bases from J, the gap between germline ends came to 22 bases. This CDR3 has 16 residues. Germline V gene data show CDR1 as GTSNPN and CDR2 as SVGIG (reference sequence). The CDR3 DNA follows: TGTGCCTGGAGCCTCGGGACTCGTACCTCGGGGGAGACCCAGTACTTC. This encodes CAWSLGTRTSGETQYF.

This clonotype was picked up one time. The chain has TRBV15 and TRBJ1-5; no clear D. Germline CDR1 is LNHNV and CDR2 is YYDKDF (reference sequence). The CDR3 loop spans 12 amino acids. V was clipped by 3 bases and J by 3 bases, with 3 bases between them. The CDR3 sequence: CATSRFNQPQHF. The CDR3 nucleotides read TGTGCCACCAGCAGGTTCAATCAGCCCCAGCATTTT.

Here the CDR3 DNA reads TGTGCCAGCAGGCGACTAGCGGGGGAGAACATTCAGTACTTC. Its translation: CASRRLAGENIQYF. The chain employs TRBV6-5 and TRBJ2-4, with TRBD2 identical over 12 bases. Trimming cost V 6 bases and J 7 bases; bases outside gene matches: 4. The CDR3 sequence is 14 residues long. The germline V gene encodes CDR1 MNHEY and CDR2 SVGAGI.

Remarks on this clonotype: The junction departs from germline at one end; a sequencing error may be responsible. The chain is built from TRBV12-3 or TRBV12-4 and TRBJ2-1; a weak D match, TRBD2 (6 bases). The length of the CDR3 is 12 residues. CDR3 loop: CDSSLPPGDPFF. DNA of the CDR3: TGTGACAGCAGTCTGCCCCCGGGGGACCCTTTCTTC.

The gene calls are TRBV12-3 or TRBV12-4 and TRBJ2-7, with 7 nucleotides matching TRBD1. This CDR3 is built from 15 residues. The CDR3 region has the DNA TGTGCTAGTGGTTTGCCAGGGGGAAGAGACTACGAGCAGTACTTC. It is translated as CASGLPGGRDYEQYF.

V usage is TRBV19 and J usage is TRBJ2-5, with a weak D call TRBD1 (6 bases). The germline gives CDR1 LNHDA, CDR2 SQIVND (reference sequence). V dropped 6 bases and J dropped 2 bases, with 19 bases sitting between them. This CDR3 has 16 residues. CDR3 nucleotide sequence: TGTGCCAGTAGACCCAGCCGGGACAATGGTCAAGAGACCCAGTACTTC. It yields the protein CASRPSRDNGQETQYF.

The chain joins TRBV10-3 to TRBJ2-3, with 10 bases that match TRBD2. V shed 4 bases, J shed 1 base, and the junction held 2 bases outside the gene matches. The germline V gene encodes CDR1 ENHRY and CDR2 SYGVKD. The CDR3 loop spans 15 amino acids. The CDR3 protein is CAISGLAGGTDTQYF. The DNA for the CDR3 is TGTGCCATCAGTGGACTAGCGGGCGGCACAGATACGCAGTATTTT.

In regard to this clonotype: Its ends do not fully match the called genes, so a read error is possible. The CDR3 nucleotides are TGTGCCAGCAGCTTACCCACGCCCGGGAAGCTGTTTTTT. It specifies CASSLPTPGKLFF. The rearrangement joins TRBV11-1 to TRBJ2-2, with a tentative D call TRBD2 (5 bases). Germline V gene sequence: CDR1 SGHAT, CDR2 FQDESV (reference sequence). CDR3 length: 13 residues.

Details on this clonotype: The missing conserved phenylalanine or tryptophan at the end of this CDR3 makes a read error likely. V gene TRBV7-6 combines with J gene TRBJ2-1; TRBD1 is a possible D gene (5 bases). CDR3 size: 14 residues. Trimming removed 5 bases at V and 11 bases at J, with 19 bases between. Germline values: CDR1 SGHVS, CDR2 FNYEAQ. The CDR3 region is CASSHRTDANKQFL. The CDR3 DNA is TGTGCCAGCAGCCACAGGACGGACGCTAATAAGCAGTTCTTA.

To note about this clonotype: The junction departs from the called germline gene at one end, perhaps through a read error. This sequence joins TRBV5-6 and TRBJ2-1; D possibly matches TRBD1 or TRBD2 (7 bases each). Germline V gene data show CDR1 as SGHDT and CDR2 as YYEEEE. The CDR3 has 13 residues. The CDR3 spells CARGGGLYNEQFF. The CDR3 nucleotides read TGCGCCAGGGGGGGGGGCCTATACAATGAGCAGTTCTTC.

By frequency in the sample, this clonotype is large. The chain joins TRBV6-5 to TRBJ2-5, with no clear D. Germline CDR1 and CDR2: MNHEY and SVGAGI. This CDR3 has 11 amino acids. V lost 8 bases and J 4 bases, leaving 8 bases between the germline ends. CDR3 amino acids: CASGRVETQYF. CDR3 nucleotide sequence: TGTGCCAGCGGCCGGGTAGAGACCCAGTACTTC.

Within the sample, this clonotype is large. CDR3 DNA sequence: TGTGCCAGCAGTTACGCTGGGACAGTCTACGAGCAGTACTTC. Amino acid sequence: CASSYAGTVYEQYF. This rearrangement joins TRBV6-5 to TRBJ2-7; 7 positions agree with TRBD1. V was clipped by 2 bases and J by 3 bases; unmatched bases: 4. The CDR3 runs to 14 residues. CDR1 and CDR2 from the germline V gene are MNHEY and SVGAGI.

This clonotype was seen a handful of times. The V call is TRBV5-4, the J call TRBJ1-2, with TRBD1 as a possible D gene (6 bases). CDR1 is SGHNT, CDR2 YYREEE, per germline (reference sequence). The germline V and J ends were trimmed by 3 bases and 4 bases, with 7 bases remaining between them. The CDR3 is 12 residues long. The CDR3 protein is CASSSDSYGYTF. CDR3 nucleotides: TGTGCCAGCAGCTCGGACAGCTATGGCTACACCTTC.

This clonotype has a handful of counts. The genes are TRBV30 and TRBJ2-3, with 9 nucleotides matching TRBD2. Germline assignment: CDR1 GTSNPN and CDR2 SVGIG (reference sequence). CDR3 size: 13 residues. Unmatched junction bases numbered 5, after V lost 2 bases and J lost 8 bases. The CDR3 nucleotides are TGTGCCTGGAGTAGGCGGGGGGGCGTTACGCAGTATTTT. Translation gives CAWSRRGGVTQYF.

The V gene is TRBV6-1, the J gene TRBJ2-7, with 8 bases identical to TRBD2. The junction had 0 bases not matched to a gene; V was cut back by 6 bases and J by 5 bases. This CDR3 comprises 11 residues. Germline V gives CDR1 MNHNS, CDR2 SASEGT. The CDR3 region has the DNA TGTGCCAGCAGGCGGGGGGACGAGCAGTACTTC. As protein: CASRRGDEQYF.

This clonotype showed up just a few times. The chain combines TRBV5-4 with TRBJ2-5; the D is unclear. The CDR3 covers 13 residues. In germline, CDR1 is SGHNT, CDR2 YYREEE (reference sequence). The V end lost 2 bases, the J end lost 5 bases, and 10 bases lay between the germline ends. For the CDR3, the DNA is TGTGCCAGCAGCTTTGGGGATCGGGAGACCCAGTACTTC. Its translation: CASSFGDRETQYF.

The CDR3 is CSASPPLGTGELFF. The CDR3 DNA sequence: TGCAGTGCTAGTCCGCCGTTGGGCACCGGGGAGCTGTTTTTT. The V and J genes are TRBV20-1 and TRBJ2-2; no clear D. Germline V gives CDR1 DFQATT, CDR2 SNEGSKA (reference sequence). The CDR3 has 14 residues. The V and J ends lost 3 bases and 4 bases respectively, with 12 bases between them.

This clonotype was found a few times. V gene TRBV30 combines with J gene TRBJ2-5; TRBD2 aligns across 8 bases. This CDR3 is built from 17 residues. CDR1 and CDR2 from the germline V gene are GTSNPN and SVGIG (reference sequence). The ends lost 4 bases at V and 4 bases at J; junction bases unmatched: 17. CDR3 protein: CAWTRGGGPGYRETQYF. CDR3 sequence (DNA): TGTGCCTGGACACGGGGGGGGGGCCCTGGGTATCGAGAGACCCAGTACTTC.

This chain joins TRBV7-4 and TRBJ2-3, with a possible D match to TRBD2 (6 bases). Trimming removed 5 bases at V and 5 bases at J, with 11 bases between. Germline lookup yields CDR1 SGHVT and CDR2 SQSDAQ. CDR3 length: 13 amino acids. In DNA form, the CDR3 reads TGTGCCAGCAGCGGGAGGACCTTAGATACGCAGTATTTT. This gives the protein CASSGRTLDTQYF.

The rearrangement joins TRBV12-3 or TRBV12-4 to TRBJ2-1; 7 bases line up with TRBD1. The CDR3 loop spans 15 amino acids. After removal of 6 bases from V and 9 bases from J, the junction contained 14 bases not matched to a gene. As DNA, the CDR3 is TGTGCCAGCAGCCAGGGGGACCGCGCGTTGGCTGAGCAGTTCTTC. Amino acids: CASSQGDRALAEQFF.

The chain employs TRBV6-5 and TRBJ2-1, with no clear D. Germline V gives CDR1 MNHEY, CDR2 SVGAGI. V was pared by 5 bases and J by 9 bases, with 17 bases between. The CDR3 length is 14 residues. The CDR3 here is CASSVMARSGEQFF. CDR3 DNA: TGTGCCAGCAGTGTGATGGCCCGATCTGGTGAGCAGTTCTTC.

The V and J genes are TRBV7-9 and TRBJ2-5; D could derive from TRBD1 or TRBD2 (5 bases each). Germline V lookup: CDR1 SEHNR, CDR2 FQNEAQ (reference sequence). The CDR3 runs to 14 residues. With 8 bases removed from V and 1 base from J, the gap between germline ends came to 14 bases. The CDR3 sequence is CASARGGVQETQYF. CDR3 in DNA: TGTGCCAGCGCCCGTGGGGGAGTCCAAGAGACCCAGTACTTC.

This clonotype was seen a handful of times. This sequence joins TRBV12-3 or TRBV12-4 and TRBJ2-7, with 7 bases fitting TRBD2. After removal of 6 bases from V and 2 bases from J, the junction contained 4 bases not matched to a gene. This CDR3 region has 13 residues. The CDR3 DNA follows: TGTGCCAGCAGAGTGGGGGGGGCCTACGAGCAGTACTTC. It specifies CASRVGGAYEQYF.

V is TRBV5-6 and J is TRBJ2-7; 12 bases agree with TRBD1. With V trimmed by 0 bases and J by 0 bases, 4 bases remained unmatched. The CDR3 runs 17 residues. Germline V gene sequence: CDR1 SGHDT, CDR2 YYEEEE. The CDR3 region is CASSLGGQGAISYEQYF. The CDR3 DNA sequence: TGTGCCAGCAGCTTGGGGGGACAGGGGGCTATCTCCTACGAGCAGTACTTC.

This clonotype was picked up a small number of times. This chain uses TRBV6-1 with TRBJ2-3, with D unclear. The germline V gene has CDR1 MNHNS and CDR2 SASEGT. CDR3 length: 13 amino acids. Trimming pared 1 base from V and 4 bases from J, leaving 6 bases between. The CDR3 loop is CASSEGFPDTQYF. CDR3 DNA: TGTGCCAGCAGTGAAGGGTTTCCAGATACGCAGTATTTT.